This T cell receptor (beta chain) was sequenced for a study of blood T cell repertoires in COVID-19. About the study: Researchers got acute and convalescent COVID-19 samples from the United States, Italy and Spain. PBMCs, B-cell-depleted T cells, or T cells were the source of the cDNA or gDNA that made up the material.

V lost 1 base to trimming and J lost 1 base; unmatched junction nucleotides: 10. From germline, CDR1 is SGHTA and CDR2 FQGNSA. This CDR3 comprises 19 residues. Authors' data handling: Estimation of nucleated cell counts relied on the amplification of reference gene primers. Only in-frame clones appear in the TCRdb table, and some are missing; sequencing was by immunoSEQ multiplex PCR. V and J calls and clone size are as listed in that table; D and trimming were resolved from the DNA. The sample lists more than 300,000 clones, 87% occurring once. The rearrangement joins TRBV7-2 to TRBJ2-2; 9 nucleotides line up with TRBD2. This clonotype was sampled from a woman in her forties or fifties with COVID-19, enrolled during active disease. Sequences were obtained from peripheral blood. DNA for the CDR3: TGTGCCAGCAGCTTAGATGTTGGGATGACTAGCGGGAACACCGGGGAGCTGTTTTTT. Protein: CASSLDVGMTSGNTGELFF.